This TCR beta chain appears in the sequencing data of a study of cytomegalovirus exposure and HLA in healthy donors. Study results and limitations: Reports indicate that TCR beta sequences accurately predicted the HLA-A and HLA-B alleles of most subjects.

V was clipped by 7 bases and J by 1 base, with 14 bases between them. The CDR3 runs 14 residues. Germline V gene lookup returns CDR1 SGHRS and CDR2 YFSETQ. Note on this clone: Its antigen is unidentified.

PCR primers comprised 60 Vbeta and 13 Jbeta primers. Sequencing used immunoSEQ multiplex PCR; TCRdb keeps in-frame clones, though not all of them. The table includes about 140,000 clones, approximately 80% detected once. The chain carries TRBV5-1 and TRBJ1-1, with TRBD1 as a possible D gene (6 bases). What was sequenced was PBMCs. This sequence originates from a woman aged 18-29 years in good health and CMV-seropositive. The CDR3 is CASSPSGQNTEAFF. For the CDR3, the DNA is TGCGCCAGCTCCCCCTCGGGACAGAACACTGAAGCTTTCTTT.